The subject of this entry is one T cell receptor (beta chain). Its antigen remains unknown. This sample is drawn from a study of T cell responses to AZD1222 COVID-19 vaccine. Generated by immunoSEQ multiplex PCR, the TCRdb table keeps only in-frame clones and is missing some. There are under 200,000 clones in the sample; over 85% occur only once, and approximately 4% lies in the top ten. General observations from the study: Clonal diversity was possibly underestimated; the donors were predominantly white British and more often female.

The germline V gene has CDR1 MDHEN and CDR2 SYDVKM. V shed 7 bases and J 7 bases; nucleotides not matched to a gene: 15. The CDR3 has 15 residues. The chain has TRBV28 and TRBJ1-1; TRBD1 aligns across 7 bases. The clonotype was recovered from an adult who received the MenACWY meningococcal vaccine as a control. Sequences were derived from peripheral blood, sampled 28 days after the second dose of the MenACWY control vaccine. CDR3 in DNA: TGTGCCAGCACACCCCCCCCGACAGGGAAAAGTGAAGCTTTCTTT. Its protein product is CASTPPPTGKSEAFF.